This T cell receptor (beta chain) was identified during a study of early T cells in non-severe SARS-CoV-2 infection. Overall study: Alpha and beta chains were unpaired, from unsorted whole-blood bulk RNA.

This clonotype has more than one count but fewer than ten. The antigen remains unidentified. Germline-derived CDR1 and CDR2 are SEHNR and FQNEAQ (reference sequence). V lost 5 bases, J lost 4 bases, and 9 bases lay in between. This CDR3 has 12 residues. TCRdb redid the calling of the 5' RACE reads with MiXCR, one entry per CDR3 protein. Here the sample spans roughly 50,000 distinct CDR3 sequences, about 8% being singletons. Study observations and caveats: Missing private and CD4 specificities, VDJdb matching favored anti-spike CD8 responses.

The chain has TRBV7-9 and TRBJ2-7; D ambiguous. The source was whole blood, collected at baseline. This receptor was identified in an adult who was a healthcare worker with PCR-confirmed SARS-CoV-2 infection or an uninfected control (not recorded which). Written as DNA, the CDR3 is TGTGCCAGCAGCCATTTTTCTTACGAGCAGTACTTC. It is translated as CASSHFSYEQYF.